This T cell receptor (beta chain) was profiled in a study of blood T cell repertoires in COVID-19. Study information: Both acute and convalescent COVID-19 samples were obtained from the United States, Italy and Spain. T cells, B-cell-depleted T cells, or PBMCs provided the cDNA or gDNA that served as material.

The table came from immunoSEQ multiplex PCR; TCRdb's copy has only in-frame clones and leaves some out. The sample has 65,000 to 95,000 clones; about 83% are singletons. V was shortened by 6 bases and J by 7 bases, with 15 bases between the two germline ends. CDR3 length: 13 amino acids. CDR1 and CDR2 from the germline V gene are MDHEN and SYDVKM. The chain couples TRBV28 to TRBJ1-2; the D gene is possibly TRBD1 (5 bases). What was sequenced was peripheral blood. The sequence was collected from a man aged 30 to 45 with acute or convalescent COVID-19. The CDR3 nucleotides read TGTGCCAGCAGAATGCCGGGGGGGACTGGCTACACCTTC. It encodes CASRMPGGTGYTF.